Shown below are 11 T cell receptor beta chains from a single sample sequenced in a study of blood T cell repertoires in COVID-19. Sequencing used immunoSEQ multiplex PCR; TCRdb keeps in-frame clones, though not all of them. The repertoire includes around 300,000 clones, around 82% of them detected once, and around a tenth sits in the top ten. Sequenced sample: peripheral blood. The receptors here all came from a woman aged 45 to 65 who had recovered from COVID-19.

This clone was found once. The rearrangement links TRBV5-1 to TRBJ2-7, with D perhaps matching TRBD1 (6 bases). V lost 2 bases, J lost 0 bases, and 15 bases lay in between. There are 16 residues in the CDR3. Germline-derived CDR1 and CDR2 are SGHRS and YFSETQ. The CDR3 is CASSFASGVSSYEQYF. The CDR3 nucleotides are TGCGCCAGCAGCTTCGCTTCAGGGGTTAGCTCCTACGAGCAGTACTTC.

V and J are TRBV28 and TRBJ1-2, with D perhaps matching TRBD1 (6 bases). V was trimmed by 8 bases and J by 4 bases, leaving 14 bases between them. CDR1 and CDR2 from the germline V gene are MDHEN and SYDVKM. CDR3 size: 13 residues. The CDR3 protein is CASGMDRLYGYTF. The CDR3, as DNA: TGTGCCAGCGGGATGGACAGACTCTATGGCTACACCTTC.

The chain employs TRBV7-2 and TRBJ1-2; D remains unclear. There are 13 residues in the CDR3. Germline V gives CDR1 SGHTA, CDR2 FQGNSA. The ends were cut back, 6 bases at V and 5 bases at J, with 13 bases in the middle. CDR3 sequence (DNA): TGTGCCAGCAGTCAAATGGGAGTTTATGGCTACACCTTC. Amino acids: CASSQMGVYGYTF.

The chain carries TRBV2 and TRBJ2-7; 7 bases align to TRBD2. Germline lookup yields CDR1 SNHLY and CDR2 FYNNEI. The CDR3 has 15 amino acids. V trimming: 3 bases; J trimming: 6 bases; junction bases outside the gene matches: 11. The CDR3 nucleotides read TGTGCCAGCAGTGACCCAACTGGCGGGAGAAGCGAGCAGTACTTC. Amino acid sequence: CASSDPTGGRSEQYF.

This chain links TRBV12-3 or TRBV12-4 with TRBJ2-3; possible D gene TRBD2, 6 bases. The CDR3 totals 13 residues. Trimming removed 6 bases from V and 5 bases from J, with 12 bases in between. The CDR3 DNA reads TGTGCCAGCAGCACTAGACTAGGAGATACGCAGTATTTT. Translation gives CASSTRLGDTQYF.

The DNA of the CDR3 is TGTGCCAGCAGCCCGGGACTAGGGGCCTACGAGCAGTACTTC. Translated: CASSPGLGAYEQYF. This chain uses TRBV6-5 with TRBJ2-7; TRBD2 matches at 8 bases. The CDR3 covers 14 residues. Trimming cost V 6 bases and J 2 bases; bases outside gene matches: 6. Looked up from germline, CDR1 is MNHEY and CDR2 is SVGAGI.

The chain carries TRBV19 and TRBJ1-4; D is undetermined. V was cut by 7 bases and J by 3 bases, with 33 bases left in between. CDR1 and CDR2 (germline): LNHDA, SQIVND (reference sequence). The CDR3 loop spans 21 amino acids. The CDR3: CASTPERGPFIPSWANEKLFF. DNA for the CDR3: TGTGCCAGTACCCCGGAACGTGGGCCTTTTATCCCTTCCTGGGCTAATGAAAAACTGTTTTTT.

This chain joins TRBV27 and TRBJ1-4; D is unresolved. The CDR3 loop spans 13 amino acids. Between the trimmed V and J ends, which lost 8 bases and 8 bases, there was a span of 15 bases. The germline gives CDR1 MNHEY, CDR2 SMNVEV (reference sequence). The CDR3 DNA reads TGTGCCAGCCAAGCACGCTCCCAAGAAAAACTGTTTTTT. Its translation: CASQARSQEKLFF.

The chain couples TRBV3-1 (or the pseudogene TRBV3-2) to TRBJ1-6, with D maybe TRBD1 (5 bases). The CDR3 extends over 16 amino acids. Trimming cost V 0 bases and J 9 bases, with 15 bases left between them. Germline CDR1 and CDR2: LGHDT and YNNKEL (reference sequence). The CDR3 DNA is TGTGCCAGCAGCCAAGATGGGGAGGGGCTCGGTTCACCCCTCCACTTT. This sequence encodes CASSQDGEGLGSPLHF.

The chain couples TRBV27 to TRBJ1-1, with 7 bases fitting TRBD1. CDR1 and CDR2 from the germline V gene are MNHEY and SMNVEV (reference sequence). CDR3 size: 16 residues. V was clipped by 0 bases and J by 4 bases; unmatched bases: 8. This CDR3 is CASSLSLQGIATEAFF. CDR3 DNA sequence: TGTGCCAGCAGTTTATCCCTACAGGGGATTGCCACTGAAGCTTTCTTT.

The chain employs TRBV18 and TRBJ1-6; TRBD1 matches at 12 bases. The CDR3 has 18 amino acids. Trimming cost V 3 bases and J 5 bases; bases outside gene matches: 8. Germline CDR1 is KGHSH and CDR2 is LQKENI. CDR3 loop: CASSPLSRDRGHNSPLHF. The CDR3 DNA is TGTGCCAGCTCACCCCTCAGCCGGGACAGGGGGCATAATTCACCCCTCCACTTT.